Below, 5 T cell receptor beta chains from the same sample are listed, as sequenced in a study of blood T cell repertoires in COVID-19. Measured with immunoSEQ multiplex PCR; TCRdb has only the in-frame clones, and not every one. This table has around 300,000 clones, 80% to 90% appearing once. The sample consisted of peripheral blood. These receptors came from a woman aged 30 to 39 with active or convalescent COVID-19.

V gene TRBV6-5 combines with J gene TRBJ2-7, with TRBD1 as a possible D gene (5 bases). CDR1 and CDR2 from the germline V gene are MNHEY and SVGAGI. The CDR3 spans 13 residues. Trimming stripped 6 bases from V and 1 base from J, with 10 bases between. Here the CDR3 reads CASRPRQSYEQYF. For the CDR3, the DNA is TGTGCCAGCAGGCCCCGACAGTCCTACGAGCAGTACTTC.

The chain is built from TRBV19 and TRBJ2-1; 8 nucleotides align to TRBD1. The V and J ends lost 4 bases and 7 bases, in that order; junction bases with no gene match: 12. Per the germline V gene, CDR1 is LNHDA and CDR2 is SQIVND (reference sequence). The CDR3 spans 16 residues. The CDR3 coding sequence is TGTGCCAGTAGTAGTCCAGGGGGCGCGCGGGTTAATGAGCAGTTCTTC. Encoded protein: CASSSPGGARVNEQFF.

The V gene is TRBV6-5, the J gene TRBJ1-2; D gene ambiguous. Germline V CDR1 and CDR2: MNHEY, SVGAGI. Trimming stripped 6 bases from V and 5 bases from J, with 7 bases between. The length of the CDR3 is 11 residues. CDR3 sequence: CASRYLYGYTF. The CDR3 nucleotides read TGTGCCAGCAGGTACCTATATGGCTACACCTTC.

The rearrangement links TRBV10-3 to TRBJ1-1; possibly TRBD1 for D (6 bases). Deletions cut 7 bases from V and 1 base from J, with 10 bases between. The CDR3 has 13 amino acids. Germline CDR1 reads ENHRY; CDR2 reads SYGVKD. CDR3: CAINNRENTEAFF. DNA for the CDR3: TGTGCCATCAATAACAGGGAGAACACTGAAGCTTTCTTT.

The rearrangement links TRBV5-5 to TRBJ2-3, with D maybe TRBD1 (5 bases). Between the trimmed V and J ends, which lost 0 bases and 5 bases, there was a span of 13 bases. The CDR3 runs to 15 residues. Germline lookup yields CDR1 SGHKS and CDR2 YYEKEE (reference sequence). The CDR3 spells CASSLERGVGDTQYF. CDR3 DNA: TGTGCCAGCAGCTTGGAAAGGGGCGTTGGAGATACGCAGTATTTT.